This T cell receptor (beta chain) comes out of a study of cytomegalovirus exposure and HLA in healthy donors (dated by TCRdb to about 2017). About the investigation overall: An earlier analysis of 587 of the donors reported approximately 260 Gb of sequence data and around 110 million unique TCR beta sequences obtained from approximately 180 million T cells. About 280 gigabases of sequencing data and 70 million to 100 million unique TCR sequences made up an early release that covered approximately 650 HLA-typed donors. Of the 350 to 450 genotyped donors, 65% to 90% were placed in the genetic ancestry cluster associated with self-reported Caucasian donors. The study was designed to test whether signatures of past pathogen exposure could be identified by cataloging public T cell receptors. The study profiled the T cell repertoires of around 700 subjects by immunosequencing and related them to cytomegalovirus serostatus. A separate validation cohort of approximately 130 different subjects was used in addition to the roughly 670-subject first cohort. High-throughput TCR immunosequencing, statistical association of individual TCRs with disease status, and machine learning were combined to predict cytomegalovirus infection status. A later analysis re-analyzed previously published TCR beta repertoires from several hundred donors and added high-resolution HLA genotyping to study TCR occurrence patterns. Rather than using new phenotypic data, the later analysis identified candidate immune exposures from TCR beta sequences and from how often those sequences occurred across donors. To decide whether each TCR beta V gene segment behaved as functional or pseudogenic, an earlier analysis of several hundred of the donors relied on high-throughput TCR beta sequencing. Donor age, sex, ethnicity and CMV serostatus were compiled alongside the repertoire data. In a later genetic analysis, genome-wide SNP genotypes for about 55% of the roughly 700 donors were used, and that subset was treated as a discovery cohort. All discovery cohort repertoires had been generated on a single sequencing platform. HLA typing covered class I and class II loci at four-digit resolution. Typing coverage differed by locus: A, B, C, DRB1 and DQB1 were typed in about 620-640 donors, DQA1 in about 500, DPA1 in around 610, and DPB1 in 450 to 490. Roughly 5 DR-DQ haplotypes were handled as single units for association and clustering, since linkage in the cohort was strong. Among almost 400 genotyped donors of the cohort, an average of around 240,000 unique TCR beta nucleotide sequences were sequenced per donor, 15% to 20% of them non-productive.

The cohort was made up of 650 to 700 healthy bone marrow donors. All cohort members were sampled while nominally healthy, although unrecorded immune exposures were likely present. The donor was CMV seronegative and belonged to the group of around 400 seronegative cohort members. A peripheral blood sample was collected from each donor, and TCR beta sequencing was performed on peripheral blood mononuclear cells. The Qiagen DNeasy Blood Extraction Kit was used to extract genomic DNA from the blood cell samples. The investigation overall reported the following: Fewer than 20 rarely observed V segments, including chromosome 9 orphons, were excluded from the earlier analysis of some 590 of the donors because counts were too low. A further reported finding was that TCR beta sequences accurately predicted the HLA-A and HLA-B alleles for most subjects in the first cohort. A later analysis found that most CMV-associated TCR beta chains appeared HLA-restricted, with HLA associations seemingly driven largely by CMV exposure. In an earlier analysis of about 550 of the donors, most TCR beta V segments were observed in productive rearrangements about 87% or about 30% of the time, broadly matching IMGT annotations. CMV serostatus was the only immune exposure information available for the cohort. Compared with equally common non-associated chains, HLA-associated TCR beta chains in a later analysis were more clonally expanded and had lower generation probabilities. According to the authors, the approach could potentially be generalized to other disease states and immunological phenotypes. According to a later genetic analysis, donors in an Asian-associated ancestry cluster had fewer N-insertions in productive TCRs than the approximately 710-donor mean. The 87-base-pair reads could not distinguish some IMGT-functional V segments, including TRBV6-2 and TRBV6-3, so those segments were excluded. The sequencing pipeline was judged likely to have produced a cluster of highly shared sequence variants as a technical artifact. In a later analysis, some 17,000 TCR beta sequences were associated with specific HLA alleles at a false discovery rate of 0.05. Correlated functional status among segregating V segments might be attributable to linkage disequilibrium, but an unknown experimental factor could not be ruled out. When HLA alleles, especially DR and DQ, strongly co-occurred, TCR associations were difficult to assign to individual alleles. A later analysis reported that several top co-occurrence clusters appeared linked to parvovirus B19, influenza, CMV and Epstein-Barr virus. Roughly uniform sequencing depth across donors was assumed in presence/absence analyses, although this assumption may not hold. A total of 164 TCR beta chains were listed by the study as associated with cytomegalovirus. The cohort was sequenced for TCR beta chains only, and without alpha or paired-chain data the features that could be detected were limited. A later genetic analysis associated a missense DCLRE1C variant with V-gene and J-gene trimming of TCR beta chains, and an independent cohort replicated the association. In a later analysis, TCR association rates were found to vary across HLA loci, with the most associated TCRs seen for DRB1 alleles and the fewest for HLA-C alleles. Three of the identified cytomegalovirus-associated TCR beta chains were confirmed in vitro to be specific for cytomegalovirus antigens. Cytomegalovirus status was reported to be diagnosed by the classifier with high specificity and sensitivity in both the original and validation cohorts. Because some donors lacked HLA typing at each locus, the association tests relied only on the typed subset. Most TCR sequences were seen in very few donors, while some public TCRs were found in many individuals.

With respect to this clone: This receptor's antigen is unknown. One base away there is no much larger clone; base qualities are not given.

Library preparation employed the immunoSEQ multiplex PCR assay. For the multiplex PCR, a mixture combining 60 forward primers for TCR Vbeta segments and 13 reverse primers for TCR Jbeta segments was used. Amplification of the CDR3 region of rearranged TCR beta genes was performed with a multiplex PCR assay on genomic DNA. On the Illumina HiSeq System, the amplified TCR beta libraries were sequenced as 87-base-pair reads. Per the original workflow: In a later analysis, tens of millions of unique TCR beta chains were counted across the 500 to 700 repertoires, and roughly 9.9 million of these chains were shared by at least two donors. A nearest-neighbor algorithm error-corrected the raw reads and collapsed the reads into unique sequences, merging closely related sequences to remove PCR and sequencing errors. V, D and J gene segments were assigned by aligning CDR3 sequences to IMGT reference sequences. For a sequence to be retained, a match of at least six nucleotides was required to both a V gene segment and a J gene segment. Rearrangements were called productive when the CDR3 lacked stop codons and stayed in frame with V and J; all others were non-productive. CDR3 was defined by IMGT convention, running from the second conserved V-encoded cysteine to the conserved J-encoded phenylalanine. Sequences without an unambiguous match to a single V gene segment were excluded from the earlier analysis of a few hundred of the donors. An earlier analysis of under 750 of the donors called V segments functional above 56.7% productive rearrangements and segregating when the between-donor standard deviation exceeded 5%. A statistical classification framework was built to diagnose cytomegalovirus status from the catalog of TCR beta chain sequences. In a later analysis, TCR nucleotide sequences were compared against IMGT/GENE-DB human TR gene sequences so that V and J genes could be assigned. The TCRdist pipeline was used in a later analysis to assign CDR3 sequences and most-parsimonious VDJ recombination scenarios. In a later analysis, each TCR beta chain was defined by its CDR3 amino acid sequence together with its V-gene family, and reads without a unique V-gene family were excluded. As a way to deal with suspected cross-contamination and a sequencing artifact, a later analysis dropped approximately 590 nucleotide sequences that were highly shared and had low generation probability. In a later analysis, a clonal expansion index for each public chain was calculated from normalized within-repertoire ranks of inferred template counts. Generation probabilities in a later analysis came from a VDJ recombination model fitted to out-of-frame rearrangements, and those results were checked against IGoR. A later analysis scored TCR-TCR, TCR-HLA and TCR-CMV co-occurrence with hypergeometric tests, applying a repertoire-size bias correction to TCR pairs. In a later analysis, false discovery rates were estimated by permuting HLA or CMV assignments 20 times. In a later analysis, co-occurring TCRs were grouped using DBSCAN, with TCRdist sequence similarity added in when clustering inside HLA-allele-positive subsets. Repertoires with fewer than 30,000 or more than 120,000 public chains were left out of co-occurrence clustering, as were a few repertoires with anomalous nucleotide sharing. In its TCRdb copy, this immuneACCESS table keeps in-frame sequences only and misses some clones. Where compared with another copy, unresolved V genes explain less than half of these, and the others have no known cause. Clone size and V and J calls were adopted from that table, with D and trimming inferred from the DNA. Within this sample are about 82,000 clones, with about 78% of them counted one time only. Clones ranked in the top ten supply over 3% of the sample.

There are 11 amino acids in the CDR3, from cysteine to phenylalanine inclusive. The kept DNA is CDR3 alone, 33 bases in frame from the first base. The trim is 6 bases for V and 3 bases for J, with a gap of 9 bases between the germline ends. Sequences SQVTM (CDR1) and ANQGSEA (CDR2) are obtained from the germline V gene. The V and J genes are TRBV29-1 and TRBJ2-7, with TRBD2 as a weak D call on 5 bases. The material sequenced was PBMCs. This TCR derives from a man in his fifties or sixties in good health and CMV-seronegative. The CDR3: CSVRRGYEQYF. The sequence in DNA is TGCAGCGTAAGACGGGGCTACGAGCAGTACTTC.